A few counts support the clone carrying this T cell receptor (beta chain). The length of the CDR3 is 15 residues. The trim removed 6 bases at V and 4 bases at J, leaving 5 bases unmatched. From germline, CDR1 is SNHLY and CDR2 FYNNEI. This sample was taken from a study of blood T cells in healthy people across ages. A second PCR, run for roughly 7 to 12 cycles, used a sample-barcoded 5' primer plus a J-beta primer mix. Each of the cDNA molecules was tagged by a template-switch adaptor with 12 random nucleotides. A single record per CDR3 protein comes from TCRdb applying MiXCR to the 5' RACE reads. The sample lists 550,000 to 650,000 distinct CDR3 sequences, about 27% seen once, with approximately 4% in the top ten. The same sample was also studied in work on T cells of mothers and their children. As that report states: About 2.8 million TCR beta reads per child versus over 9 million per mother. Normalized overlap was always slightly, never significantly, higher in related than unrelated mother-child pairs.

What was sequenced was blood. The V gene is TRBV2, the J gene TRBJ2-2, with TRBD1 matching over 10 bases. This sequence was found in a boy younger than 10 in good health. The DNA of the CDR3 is TGTGCCAGCAGCATCGACAGGGGGCTCACCGGGGAGCTGTTTTTT. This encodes CASSIDRGLTGELFF.